This entry features one T cell receptor beta chain sequence. Its specificity is not known. The sample comes from a study of CD4 T cells in relation to SARS-CoV-2 and coronaviruses. Whole-study context: After less than 11 days of antigen culture, PBMC TCR beta CDR3s were sequenced. Study-wide findings and caveats: Each donor contributed either pre-pandemic or post-infection samples, not both.

The CDR3 has 14 residues. The germline gives CDR1 KGHSH, CDR2 LQKENI. The ends lost 2 bases at V and 7 bases at J; junction bases unmatched: 0. The assay was immunoSEQ multiplex PCR, and TCRdb's table has in-frame clones only and misses some. The table records 30,000 or so clones, about three quarters of them present only once. The unexposed donors gave CD4+ T cells in about 2010-2019, prior to COVID-19. CD4+ T cells were isolated from the cells after roughly 11 days of culture. The specimen sequenced was CD4+ T cells from PBMCs, cultured in vitro. V usage is TRBV18 and J usage is TRBJ2-2, with 11 nucleotides matching TRBD2. This receptor was identified in a human donor in good health. Here the CDR3 DNA reads TGTGCCAGCTCACCAGGGACTAGCGGCGGGGAGCTGTTTTTT. Amino acids: CASSPGTSGGELFF.